The sequence of this T cell receptor (beta chain) was determined in a study of T-cell reconstitution after alpha-beta-depleted transplantation in children. The CDR3 is 12 amino acids. Germline V gene sequence: CDR1 SQVTM, CDR2 ANQGSEA. V was shortened by 7 bases and J by 1 base, with 7 bases between the two germline ends. The authors prepared the TCRbeta library with unique molecular identifiers. TCRdb re-called the PCR reads with MiXCR, one entry per CDR3 protein. This repertoire shows about 540,000 distinct CDR3 sequences, approximately 20% found once; its top ten account for 2.5% to 3.5%. The chain has TRBV29-1 and TRBJ2-2, with D unresolved. The receptor's source is a human donor who donated a stem cell graft to a child with acute lymphoblastic leukemia. This sample comprised PBMCs from the stem cell graft donor, obtained from the stem cell graft. The DNA of the CDR3 is TGCAGCGGCTTAAAGAACACCGGGGAGCTGTTTTTT. Its translation is CSGLKNTGELFF.